The 6 T cell receptor beta chains below all came from one sample that was sequenced in a study of cytomegalovirus exposure and HLA in healthy donors. The study ran its PCR with 60 Vbeta and 13 Jbeta primers. Measured with immunoSEQ multiplex PCR; TCRdb has only the in-frame clones, and not every one. The sample lists more than 95,000 clones, around 70% occurring once. The sample consisted of PBMCs. The receptors derive from a woman between 18 and 29 years old in good health and CMV-seronegative.

This clone showed up just a few times. The V call is TRBV27, the J call TRBJ1-2; possibly TRBD1 for D (5 bases). Germline CDR1 MNHEY, CDR2 SMNVEV (reference sequence). V lost 5 bases to trimming and J lost 1 base, with 11 bases between them. The CDR3 runs 14 residues. The chain's CDR3 is CASSRLDNNYGYTF. CDR3 DNA sequence: TGTGCCAGCAGTCGCTTGGACAATAACTATGGCTACACCTTC.

The V and J genes are TRBV19 and TRBJ1-1; 9 bases agree with TRBD1. Trimming took 5 bases from V and 7 from J; bases not matched to a gene: 5. The CDR3 loop spans 13 amino acids. Per the germline V gene, CDR1 is LNHDA and CDR2 is SQIVND (reference sequence). CDR3 in amino acids: CASSSGTGFEAFF. The CDR3, as DNA: TGTGCCAGTAGTTCCGGGACAGGGTTTGAAGCTTTCTTT.

The rearrangement joins TRBV6-5 to TRBJ2-1, with 8 bases matching TRBD2. The CDR3 spans 14 residues. The germline V gene has CDR1 MNHEY and CDR2 SVGAGI. V gave up 8 bases and J gave up 5 bases; unmatched junction bases: 8. This CDR3 is CASGTSGLNNEQFF. CDR3 nucleotides: TGTGCCAGCGGTACTAGCGGTCTAAACAATGAGCAGTTCTTC.

V gene TRBV28 combines with J gene TRBJ1-5; D unresolved. The CDR3 loop spans 14 amino acids. Germline loops: CDR1 MDHEN, CDR2 SYDVKM. V was trimmed by 2 bases and J by 3 bases, leaving 8 bases between them. The CDR3 loop is CASSLGLINQPQHF. The CDR3 DNA reads TGTGCCAGCAGTTTAGGACTGATCAATCAGCCCCAGCATTTT.

This chain connects TRBV7-9 to TRBJ2-3, with D unresolved. V was trimmed by 3 bases and J by 0 bases, leaving 4 bases between them. Germline V gene data show CDR1 as SEHNR and CDR2 as FQNEAQ (reference sequence). The length of the CDR3 is 13 residues. The CDR3 DNA reads as TGTGCCAGCAGCTTCCCTAGCACAGATACGCAGTATTTT. Residues: CASSFPSTDTQYF.

The chain carries TRBV5-1 and TRBJ1-1; TRBD1 matches at 7 bases. V shed 4 bases and J 6 bases; nucleotides not matched to a gene: 12. The CDR3 has 15 residues. From germline, CDR1 is SGHRS and CDR2 YFSETQ. The CDR3 DNA follows: TGCGCCAGCAGCGGGGGACAGACTAAAAACGCTGAAGCTTTCTTT. Translation: CASSGGQTKNAEAFF.